This TCR beta chain derives from a study of T cell repertoires in cytomegalovirus infection. Study background: Signatures in public TCR beta sequences pointed to both CMV infection and matching HLA type.

A few counts support this clonotype. What it binds is not known. Germline values: CDR1 SGHAT, CDR2 FQNNGV. V was cut by 1 base and J by 2 bases, with 11 bases left in between. The CDR3 sequence is 15 residues long. TCRdb re-called the reads through MiXCR, storing one row per CDR3 protein. The sample lists roughly 920,000 distinct CDR3 sequences, around 31% occurring once. General observations from the study: Ex vivo, HLA-C-restricted CMV-specific TCR beta clonotypes prevailed over the rest of the response. Carriers of CMV and the relevant HLA type were discriminated by public TCR beta frequency.

The sequence came from a human donor in good health (CMV status not recorded). Some clones in this sample may be carry-over from other donors' samples. This chain joins TRBV11-2 and TRBJ2-5; TRBD1 might be the D (5 bases). The starting material was cultured CD8+ T cells from PBMCs, obtained from culture after CMV antigen stimulation. The DNA for the CDR3 is TGTGCCAGCAGCTTAGGCTCCAGGGTACAAGAGACCCAGTACTTC. Its translation is CASSLGSRVQETQYF.